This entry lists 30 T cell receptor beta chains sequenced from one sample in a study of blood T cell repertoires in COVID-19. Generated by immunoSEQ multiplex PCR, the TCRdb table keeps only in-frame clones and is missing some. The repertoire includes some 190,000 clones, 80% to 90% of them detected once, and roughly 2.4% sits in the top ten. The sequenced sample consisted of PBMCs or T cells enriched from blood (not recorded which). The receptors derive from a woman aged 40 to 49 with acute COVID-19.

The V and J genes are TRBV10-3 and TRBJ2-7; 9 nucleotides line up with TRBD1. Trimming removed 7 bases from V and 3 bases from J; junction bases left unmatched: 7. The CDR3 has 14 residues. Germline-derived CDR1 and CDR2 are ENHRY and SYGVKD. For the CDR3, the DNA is TGTGCCATCAACGAACAGGGGGCGCGCTACGAGCAGTACTTC. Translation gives CAINEQGARYEQYF.

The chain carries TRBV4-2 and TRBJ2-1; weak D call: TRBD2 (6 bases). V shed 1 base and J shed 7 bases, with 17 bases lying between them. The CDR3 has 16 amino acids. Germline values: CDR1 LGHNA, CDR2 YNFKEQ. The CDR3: CASSQGGGEVGNEQFF. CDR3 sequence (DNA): TGTGCCAGCAGCCAAGGGGGCGGGGAGGTGGGAAATGAGCAGTTCTTC.

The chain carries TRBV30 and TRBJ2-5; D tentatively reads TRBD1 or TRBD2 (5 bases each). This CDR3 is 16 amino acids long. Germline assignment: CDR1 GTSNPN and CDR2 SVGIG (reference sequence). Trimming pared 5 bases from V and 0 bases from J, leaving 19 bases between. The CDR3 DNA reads TGTGCCTGGGGGGGTCGGGCTCTGCGGGACCAAGAGACCCAGTACTTC. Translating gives CAWGGRALRDQETQYF. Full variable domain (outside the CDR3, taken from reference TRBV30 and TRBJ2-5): SQTIHQWPATLVQPVGSPLSLECTVEGTSNPNLYWYRQAAGRGLQLLFYSVGIGQISSEVPQNLSASRPQDRQFILSSKKLLLSDSGFYLCAWGGRALRDQETQYFGPGTRLLVL.

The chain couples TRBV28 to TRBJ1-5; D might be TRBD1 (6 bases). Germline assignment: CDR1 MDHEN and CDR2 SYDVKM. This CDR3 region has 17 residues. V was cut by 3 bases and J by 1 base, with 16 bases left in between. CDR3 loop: CASSFARGWGSNQPQHF. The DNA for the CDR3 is TGTGCCAGCAGTTTTGCGAGGGGGTGGGGAAGCAATCAGCCCCAGCATTTT.

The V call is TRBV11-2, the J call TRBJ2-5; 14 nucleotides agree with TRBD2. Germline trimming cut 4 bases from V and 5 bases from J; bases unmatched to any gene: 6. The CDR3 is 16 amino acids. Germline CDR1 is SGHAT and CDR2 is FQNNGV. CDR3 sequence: CASSSGLAGVWETQYF. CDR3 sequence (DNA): TGTGCCAGCAGCTCGGGACTAGCGGGAGTTTGGGAGACCCAGTACTTC.

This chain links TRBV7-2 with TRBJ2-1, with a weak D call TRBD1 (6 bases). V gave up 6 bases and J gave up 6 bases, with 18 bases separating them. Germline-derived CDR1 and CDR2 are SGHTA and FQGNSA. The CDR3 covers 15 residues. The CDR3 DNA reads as TGTGCCAGCAGTTCTCAGGGGTACCCTAGCAATGAGCAGTTCTTC. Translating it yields CASSSQGYPSNEQFF. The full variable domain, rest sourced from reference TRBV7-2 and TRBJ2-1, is GAGVSQSPSNKVTEKGKDVELRCDPISGHTALYWYRQSLGQGLEFLIYFQGNSAPDKSGLPSDRFSAERTGGSVSTLTIQRTQQEDSAVYLCASSSQGYPSNEQFFGPGTRLTVL.

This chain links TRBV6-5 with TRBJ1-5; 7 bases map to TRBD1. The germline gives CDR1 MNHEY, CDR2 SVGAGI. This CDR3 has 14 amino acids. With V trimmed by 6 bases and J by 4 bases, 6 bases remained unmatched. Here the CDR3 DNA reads TGTGCCAGCAGACAGGGGACTGGGAATCAGCCCCAGCATTTT. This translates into CASRQGTGNQPQHF.

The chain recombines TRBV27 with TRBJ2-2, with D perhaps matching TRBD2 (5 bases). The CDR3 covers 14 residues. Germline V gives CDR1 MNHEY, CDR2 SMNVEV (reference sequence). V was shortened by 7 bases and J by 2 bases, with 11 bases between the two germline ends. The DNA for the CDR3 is TGTGCCAGCATCGAGGGAGTTAACACCGGGGAGCTGTTTTTT. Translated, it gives CASIEGVNTGELFF.

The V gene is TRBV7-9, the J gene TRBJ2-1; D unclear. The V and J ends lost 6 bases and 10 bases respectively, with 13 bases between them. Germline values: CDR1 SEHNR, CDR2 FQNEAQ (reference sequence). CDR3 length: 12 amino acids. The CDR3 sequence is CASRLVASEQFF. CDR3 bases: TGTGCCAGCAGACTCGTAGCATCCGAGCAGTTCTTC.

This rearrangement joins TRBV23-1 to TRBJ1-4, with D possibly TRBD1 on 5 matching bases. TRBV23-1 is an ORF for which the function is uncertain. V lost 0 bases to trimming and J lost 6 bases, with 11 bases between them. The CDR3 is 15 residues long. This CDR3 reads CASSQSGQGDEKLFF. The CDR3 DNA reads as TGCGCCAGCAGTCAATCGGGCCAAGGGGATGAAAAACTGTTTTTT.

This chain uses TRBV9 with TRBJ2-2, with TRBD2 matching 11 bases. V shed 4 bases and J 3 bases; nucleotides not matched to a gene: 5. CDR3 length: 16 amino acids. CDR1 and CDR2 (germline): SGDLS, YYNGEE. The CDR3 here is CASSPGLAVDTGELFF. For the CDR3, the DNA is TGTGCCAGCAGCCCGGGACTAGCGGTGGACACCGGGGAGCTGTTTTTT.

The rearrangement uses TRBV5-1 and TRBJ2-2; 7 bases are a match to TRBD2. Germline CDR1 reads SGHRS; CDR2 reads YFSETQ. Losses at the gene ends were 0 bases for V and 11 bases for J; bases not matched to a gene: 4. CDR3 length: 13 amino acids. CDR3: CASSLVLAAELFF. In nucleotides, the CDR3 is TGCGCCAGCAGCTTGGTGCTAGCGGCTGAGCTGTTTTTT. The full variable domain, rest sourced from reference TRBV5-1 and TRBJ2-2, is KAGVTQTPRYLIKTRGQQVTLSCSPISGHRSVSWYQQTPGQGLQFLFEYFSETQRNKGNFPGRFSGRQFSNSRSEMNVSTLELGDSALYLCASSLVLAAELFFGEGSRLTVL.

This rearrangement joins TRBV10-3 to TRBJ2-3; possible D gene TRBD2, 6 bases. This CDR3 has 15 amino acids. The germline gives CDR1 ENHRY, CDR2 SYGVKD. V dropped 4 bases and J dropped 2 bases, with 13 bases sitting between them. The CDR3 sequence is CAISGVGGPTDTQYF. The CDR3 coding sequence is TGTGCCATCAGTGGTGTGGGAGGCCCCACAGATACGCAGTATTTT.

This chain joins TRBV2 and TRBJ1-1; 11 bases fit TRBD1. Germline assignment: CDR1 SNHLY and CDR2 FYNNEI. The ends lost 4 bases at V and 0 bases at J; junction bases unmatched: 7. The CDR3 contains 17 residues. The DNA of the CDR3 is TGTGCCAGCAGTGCCGGGACAGGGGGGCCCATGAACACTGAAGCTTTCTTT. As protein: CASSAGTGGPMNTEAFF. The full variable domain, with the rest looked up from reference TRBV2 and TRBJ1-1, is EPEVTQTPSHQVTQMGQEVILRCVPISNHLYFYWYRQILGQKVEFLVSFYNNEISEKSEIFDDQFSVERPDGSNFTLKIRSTKLEDSAMYFCASSAGTGGPMNTEAFFGQGTRLTVV.

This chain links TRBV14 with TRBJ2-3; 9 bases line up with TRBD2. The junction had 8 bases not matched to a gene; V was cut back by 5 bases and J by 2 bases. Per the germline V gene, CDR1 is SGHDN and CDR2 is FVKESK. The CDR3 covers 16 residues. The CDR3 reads CASSETLAGYTDTQYF. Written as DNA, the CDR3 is TGTGCCAGCAGCGAGACTCTAGCGGGGTACACAGATACGCAGTATTTT.

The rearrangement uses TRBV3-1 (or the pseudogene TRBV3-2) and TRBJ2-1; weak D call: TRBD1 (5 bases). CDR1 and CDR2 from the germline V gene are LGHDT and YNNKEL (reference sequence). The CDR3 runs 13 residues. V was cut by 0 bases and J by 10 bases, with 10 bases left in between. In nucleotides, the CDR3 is TGTGCCAGCAGCCAAGACCCAGGGAAAGAGCAGTTCTTC. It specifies CASSQDPGKEQFF.

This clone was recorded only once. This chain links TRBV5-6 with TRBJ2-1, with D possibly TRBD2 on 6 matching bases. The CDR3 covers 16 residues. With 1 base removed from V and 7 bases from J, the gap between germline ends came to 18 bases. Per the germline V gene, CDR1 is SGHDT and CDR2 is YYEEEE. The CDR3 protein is CASSLSGTPPRNEQFF. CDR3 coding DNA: TGTGCCAGCAGCTTGTCCGGGACTCCACCGAGGAATGAGCAGTTCTTC. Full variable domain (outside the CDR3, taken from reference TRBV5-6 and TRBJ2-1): DAGVTQSPTHLIKTRGQQVTLRCSPKSGHDTVSWYQQALGQGPQFIFQYYEEEERQRGNFPDRFSGHQFPNYSSELNVNALLLGDSALYLCASSLSGTPPRNEQFFGPGTRLTVL.

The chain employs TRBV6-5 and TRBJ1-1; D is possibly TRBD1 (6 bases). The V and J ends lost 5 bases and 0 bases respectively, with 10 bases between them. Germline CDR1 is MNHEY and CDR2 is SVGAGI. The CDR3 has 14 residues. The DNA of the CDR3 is TGTGCCAGCAGTCGAGGACAGTTGAACACTGAAGCTTTCTTT. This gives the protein CASSRGQLNTEAFF.

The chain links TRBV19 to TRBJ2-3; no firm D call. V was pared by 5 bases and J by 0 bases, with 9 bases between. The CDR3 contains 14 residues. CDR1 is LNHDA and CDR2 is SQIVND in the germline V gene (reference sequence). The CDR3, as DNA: TGTGCCAGTAGTCAGTTCCTTAGCACAGATACGCAGTATTTT. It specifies CASSQFLSTDTQYF.

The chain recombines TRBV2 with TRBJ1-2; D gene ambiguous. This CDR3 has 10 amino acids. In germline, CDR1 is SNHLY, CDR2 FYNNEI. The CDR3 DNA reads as TGTGCGGTGCGGTCGCTCGGCTACACCTTC. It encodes CAVRSLGYTF. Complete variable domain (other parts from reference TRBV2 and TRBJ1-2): EPEVTQTPSHQVTQMGQEVILRCVPISNHLYFYWYRQILGQKVEFLVSFYNNEISEKSEIFDDQFSVERPDGSNFTLKIRSTKLEDSAMYFCAVRSLGYTFGSGTRLTVV.

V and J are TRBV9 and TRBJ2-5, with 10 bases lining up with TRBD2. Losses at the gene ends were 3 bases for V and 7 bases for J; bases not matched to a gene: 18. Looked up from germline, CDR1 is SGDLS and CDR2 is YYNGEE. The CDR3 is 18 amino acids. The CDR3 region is CASSAVPGTSVGGGTQYF. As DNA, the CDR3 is TGTGCCAGCAGCGCGGTCCCCGGGACTAGCGTAGGTGGGGGGACCCAGTACTTC.

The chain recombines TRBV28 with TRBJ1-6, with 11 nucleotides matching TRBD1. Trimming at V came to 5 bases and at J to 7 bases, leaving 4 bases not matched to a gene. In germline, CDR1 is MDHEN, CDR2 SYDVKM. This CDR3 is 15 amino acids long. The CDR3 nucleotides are TGTGCCAGCAGTCAGGGACAGGGGGGAAATTCACCCCTCCACTTT. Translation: CASSQGQGGNSPLHF.

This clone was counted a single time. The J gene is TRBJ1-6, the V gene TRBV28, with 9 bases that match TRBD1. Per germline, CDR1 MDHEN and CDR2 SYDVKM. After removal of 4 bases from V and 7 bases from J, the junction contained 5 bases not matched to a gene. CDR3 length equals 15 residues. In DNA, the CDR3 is TGTGCCAGCAGTTCACCTGGGACAGGGAATTCACCCCTCCACTTT. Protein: CASSSPGTGNSPLHF.

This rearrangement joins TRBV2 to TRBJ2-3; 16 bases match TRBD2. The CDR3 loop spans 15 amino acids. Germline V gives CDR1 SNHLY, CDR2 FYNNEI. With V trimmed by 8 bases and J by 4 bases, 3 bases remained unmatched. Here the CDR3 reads CASAGLAGGSDTQYF. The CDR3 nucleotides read TGTGCCAGCGCGGGACTAGCGGGGGGGTCAGATACGCAGTATTTT.

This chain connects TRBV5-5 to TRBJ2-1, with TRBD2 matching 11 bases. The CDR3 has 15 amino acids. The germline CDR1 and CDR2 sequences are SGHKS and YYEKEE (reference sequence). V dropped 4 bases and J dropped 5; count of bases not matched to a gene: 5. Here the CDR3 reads CASSQGLAGDNEQFF. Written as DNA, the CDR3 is TGTGCCAGCAGCCAAGGACTAGCGGGCGACAATGAGCAGTTCTTC.

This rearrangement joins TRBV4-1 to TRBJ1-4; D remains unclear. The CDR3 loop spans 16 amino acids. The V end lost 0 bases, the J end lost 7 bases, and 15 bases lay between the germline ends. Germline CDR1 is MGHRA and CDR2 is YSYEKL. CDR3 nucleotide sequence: TGCGCCAGCAGCCAAGATCCGGGGAGAATGGGTGAAAAACTGTTTTTT. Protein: CASSQDPGRMGEKLFF.

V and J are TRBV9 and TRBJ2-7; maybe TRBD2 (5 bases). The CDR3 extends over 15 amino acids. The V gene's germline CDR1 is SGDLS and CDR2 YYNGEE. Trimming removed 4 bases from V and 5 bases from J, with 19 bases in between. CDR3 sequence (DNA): TGTGCCAGCAGCCAGACGGGGAGCAACTGGGACGAGCAGTACTTC. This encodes CASSQTGSNWDEQYF.

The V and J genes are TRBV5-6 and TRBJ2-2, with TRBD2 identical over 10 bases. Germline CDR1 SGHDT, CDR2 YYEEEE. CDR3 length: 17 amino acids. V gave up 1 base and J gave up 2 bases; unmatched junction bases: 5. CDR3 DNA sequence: TGTGCCAGCAGCTTGAGGCTAGCGGGAGTAAACACCGGGGAGCTGTTTTTT. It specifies CASSLRLAGVNTGELFF.

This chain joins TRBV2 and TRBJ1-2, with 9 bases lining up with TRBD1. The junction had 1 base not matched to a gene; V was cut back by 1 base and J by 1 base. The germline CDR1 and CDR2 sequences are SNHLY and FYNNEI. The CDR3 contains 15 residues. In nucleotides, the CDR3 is TGTGCCAGCAGTGAAGACAGGGGGCTTAACTATGGCTACACCTTC. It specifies CASSEDRGLNYGYTF.

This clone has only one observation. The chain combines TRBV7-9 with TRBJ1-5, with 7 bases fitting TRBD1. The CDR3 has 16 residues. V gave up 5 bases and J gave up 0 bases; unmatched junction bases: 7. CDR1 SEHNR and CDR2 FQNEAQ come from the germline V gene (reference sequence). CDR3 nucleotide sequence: TGTGCCAGCAGCGACCGGGGACAGAGTAGCAATCAGCCCCAGCATTTT. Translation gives CASSDRGQSSNQPQHF. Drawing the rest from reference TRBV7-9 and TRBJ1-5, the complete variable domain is DTGVSQNPRHKITKRGQNVTFRCDPISEHNRLYWYRQTLGQGPEFLTYFQNEAQLEKSRLLSDRFSAERPKGSFSTLEIQRTEQGDSAMYLCASSDRGQSSNQPQHFGDGTRLSIL.